This T cell receptor beta chain was found in a study of blood T cell repertoires in COVID-19. The method was immunoSEQ multiplex PCR; TCRdb's version includes in-frame clones alone and lacks a portion of them. The sample yields about 350,000 clones, 88% seen once. Per germline, CDR1 KGHSH and CDR2 LQKENI. With V trimmed by 6 bases and J by 5 bases, 6 bases remained unmatched. The CDR3 spans 15 residues. This TCR was sampled from a woman younger than 45 who had been exposed to COVID-19. This chain uses TRBV18 with TRBJ2-7; 14 nucleotides agree with TRBD2. Sequenced sample: PBMCs or T cells enriched from blood (not recorded which). The DNA for the CDR3 is TGTGCCAGCTCCCCCGGGACTAGCGGGAGTGACGAGCAGTACTTC. Translating gives CASSPGTSGSDEQYF.